The 8 T cell receptor beta chains listed next were all sequenced from one sample in a study of T cell responses to AZD1222 COVID-19 vaccine. The data were produced by immunoSEQ multiplex PCR, yet TCRdb's version contains in-frame clones alone and is incomplete. Among approximately 92,000 clones listed, around 90% were seen once. The sample in question was peripheral blood, obtained on day 0 of AZD1222 vaccination. The source of these receptors is an adult in good health.

V and J are TRBV5-1 and TRBJ1-4; D ambiguous. There are 13 residues in the CDR3. Looked up from germline, CDR1 is SGHRS and CDR2 is YFSETQ. Trimming took off 2 bases at V and 8 bases at J, with 10 bases between the two ends. CDR3: CASSLQVSEKLFF. CDR3 coding DNA: TGCGCCAGCAGCTTACAAGTAAGCGAAAAACTGTTTTTT. The full variable domain, in which reference TRBV5-1 and TRBJ1-4 provide the parts outside the CDR3, is KAGVTQTPRYLIKTRGQQVTLSCSPISGHRSVSWYQQTPGQGLQFLFEYFSETQRNKGNFPGRFSGRQFSNSRSEMNVSTLELGDSALYLCASSLQVSEKLFFGSGTQLSVL.

The chain combines TRBV24-1 with TRBJ1-6; 7 bases align to TRBD1. Germline V gene data show CDR1 as KGHDR and CDR2 as SFDVKD. The CDR3 loop spans 20 amino acids. Trimming took 3 bases from V and 0 from J; bases not matched to a gene: 13. The CDR3 loop reads CATSDHTGVLRSSYNSPLHF. The CDR3 region has the DNA TGTGCCACCAGTGATCATACAGGGGTCCTGCGGAGCTCCTATAATTCACCCCTCCACTTT.

This chain uses TRBV6-6 with TRBJ2-7; the D call may be TRBD1 or TRBD2 (5 bases each). V lost 8 bases to trimming and J lost 7 bases, with 21 bases between them. Germline CDR1 and CDR2: MNHNY and SVGAGI (reference sequence). There are 14 residues in the CDR3. The DNA for the CDR3 is TGTGCCAGCGTCTCGGGACCTTCATTGGGAGAGCAGTACTTC. Its protein is CASVSGPSLGEQYF.

V gene TRBV4-1 combines with J gene TRBJ1-1; D is possibly TRBD1 (5 bases). The CDR3 has 11 residues. Germline CDR1 and CDR2: MGHRA and YSYEKL. The V end lost 1 base, the J end lost 11 bases, and 8 bases lay between the germline ends. The chain's CDR3 is CASSQVGVAFF. The CDR3 nucleotides read TGCGCCAGCAGCCAAGTGGGGGTTGCTTTCTTT.

This chain connects TRBV2 to TRBJ1-1, with D possibly matching TRBD1 (6 bases). CDR3 size: 11 residues. Trimming removed 10 bases at V and 4 bases at J, with 10 bases between. Germline assignment: CDR1 SNHLY and CDR2 FYNNEI. In DNA form, the CDR3 reads TGTGCCACCAGGGGAGGCACTGAAGCTTTCTTT. This translates into CATRGGTEAFF.

The chain recombines TRBV28 with TRBJ1-4; D is undetermined. The CDR3 runs to 14 residues. Germline CDR1 reads MDHEN; CDR2 reads SYDVKM. V shed 6 bases and J shed 3 bases, with 11 bases lying between them. CDR3 in amino acids: CASREPGANEKLFF. CDR3 nucleotides: TGTGCCAGCAGGGAACCCGGTGCTAATGAAAAACTGTTTTTT.

This clone was recorded a few times. J is TRBJ1-3 and V is TRBV28; a weak D match, TRBD1 (5 bases). This CDR3 contains 14 residues. The germline V gene encodes CDR1 MDHEN and CDR2 SYDVKM. V dropped 3 bases and J dropped 0 bases, with 6 bases sitting between them. The CDR3 reads CASSFRGSGNTIYF. CDR3 sequence (DNA): TGTGCCAGCAGTTTTAGGGGCTCTGGAAACACCATATATTTT.

This chain joins TRBV18 and TRBJ1-3; D remains unclear. Between the trimmed V and J ends, which lost 0 bases and 4 bases, there was a span of 1 base. Germline V gene sequence: CDR1 KGHSH, CDR2 LQKENI. The CDR3 has 12 residues. CDR3: CASSPPGNTIYF. The CDR3 DNA is TGTGCCAGCTCACCACCAGGAAACACCATATATTTT.